This T cell receptor (beta chain) originates from a study of spatial heterogeneity in lung cancer (dated by TCRdb to 2018 to 2020). Background for the entire study: More beta-chain than alpha-chain transcripts were consistently detected, likely reflecting higher beta-chain transcript abundance. In non-small cell lung cancer, the study quantitatively compared TCR alpha and beta repertoires across several tumor regions, matched nontumor lung, and blood. Both alpha and beta chains were TCR-sequenced in samples taken at surgery, namely 220 tumor regions, fewer than 85 matched nontumor lung samples and 50 to 60 PBMC samples. In the raw uncorrected reads, each unique combination of TCR and UMI appeared more than ten times on average. In tumor regions, TCR transcript counts showed a strong correlation with a T cell transcriptional module score from matched bulk RNA-seq. The study linked features of the TCR repertoire to counts of nonsynonymous mutations, which were determined by whole-exome sequencing of tumor tissue. What the authors observed across the whole study: A correlation was observed between the number of expanded intratumoral alpha and beta TCRs and the tumor nonsynonymous mutation count. Confirming at a functional level the hypothesis that regional TCRs recognize regional mutations was considered to require additional single-cell paired TCR alpha and beta sequencing. TCR-seq coverage of tumor T cells was estimated to be only about 7% for alpha chains and about 13% for beta chains. Counts of ubiquitous and regional expanded TCRs correlated with counts of ubiquitous and regional nonsynonymous mutations, respectively.

Library construction relied on 5' RACE. The instrument was a NextSeq 500. In the TCR library protocol, a unique molecular identifier was attached to each TCR cDNA molecule so that PCR and sequencing errors could be corrected. Per the source publication's procedure: Decombinator tools were used for TCR identification, UMI-based error correction and CDR3 extraction. Expanded TCRs were defined as those above a frequency of 2 per 1,000, corresponding to the top 1% of the tumor frequency distribution. Expanded tumor TCRs statistically deemed absent (corrected P<0.05) from at least one tumor region were classed as regional, and all other expanded tumor TCRs were classed as ubiquitous. Renyi diversity was calculated using the R vegan package after each repertoire was subsampled 100 times to 5,000 TCRs. CDR3 similarity networks were built from amino acid triplet string-kernel similarity, with CDR3s being connected when pairwise similarity was above 0.82. In TCRdb, the public reads were trimmed at Q25 with fastp and aligned with MiXCR, with productive beta chains retained. Rows are combined by CDR3 protein, so each entry shows the most common genes and DNA. TCRdb's processing, not the authors', yielded these V and J calls. The sample table records approximately 94,000 distinct CDR3 sequences; about 4.6% of these occur just once. Together, the top ten hold around 21% of the sample.

The germline V gene sets CDR1 to LGHNA and CDR2 to YNFKEQ. Relative to germline, V is 1 base shorter and J is 0 bases shorter, with 11 bases between their ends. The CDR3 spans 16 residues, from the cysteine through the phenylalanine. Left in the record is the CDR3 DNA by itself, 48 bases read in frame from the first base. The time point label, as the study defines it: sample taken at primary tumor resection. The donors were approximately 70 patients from the lung TRACERx cohort who had early-stage, untreated non-small cell lung cancer. Whole RNA extracted from tumor and nontumor lung tissue, or from cryopreserved PBMC samples, was used for TCR sequencing without cell sorting. Patients were selected for TCR sequencing only if sufficient RNA was available from at least two tumor regions. Tumor and adjacent nontumor lung specimens were reviewed by a lung pathologist before selection. This clonotype has at least ten counts. Its antigen is still unknown. One base away there is no much larger clone; base qualities are not given.

The source is a male donor with early-stage non-small cell lung cancer. This receptor chain uses TRBV4-2 and TRBJ2-3; the D gene may be TRBD1 or TRBD2, since each aligns over 5 bases. The source material was lung tumor tissue, sampled at surgery. Read as DNA, the sequence is TGTGCCAGCAGCCAAGGAGAGGGGATAAGCACAGATACGCAGTATTTT. It translates as CASSQGEGISTDTQYF.